This paragraph covers one T cell receptor (beta chain) sequence. As yet, its antigen is unknown. The CDR3 is made up of 13 amino acids. V was clipped by 3 bases and J by 5 bases, with 8 bases between them. CDR1 and CDR2 (germline): SGHNT, YYREEE (reference sequence). The source of the sample is a study of CD8 T cells in Susac syndrome. CD8+ and CD4+ T cells from blood underwent TCR beta sequencing, which was carried out in a high-throughput format. Findings and limits, study-wide: As the study acknowledged, the number of individuals in its TCR sequencing and HLA analysis was relatively small.

Random hexamers served to reverse transcribe about 0.5 to 1 ug RNA. Amplification of TCR beta CDR3 across 54 Vbeta and 13 Jbeta was performed with immunoSEQ multiplex PCR. TCRdb re-analysed the immunoSEQ multiplex PCR reads in MiXCR, keeping a single row per CDR3 protein. The sample includes 100,000 or so distinct CDR3 sequences, around 94% seen only once; the top ten take about 0.3%. The receptor comes from a human donor with Susac syndrome. The sequencing input was CD4+ T cells from PBMCs. The chain carries TRBV5-4 and TRBJ2-2; D is unresolved. The CDR3 sequence: CASSSTMTGELFF. CDR3 sequence (DNA): TGTGCCAGCAGCTCCACCATGACCGGGGAGCTGTTTTTT.